This TCR beta chain was identified during a study of CD8 T cells in Susac syndrome. Reverse transcription of roughly 0.5 to 1 ug RNA used random hexamers. TCRdb re-called the immunoSEQ multiplex PCR reads with MiXCR, one entry per CDR3 protein. The sample contains 200,000 to 250,000 distinct CDR3 sequences, 92% of which appear only once. This TCR came from a human donor with multiple sclerosis. Specimen: CD8+ T cells from PBMCs.

This CDR3 reads CASSEALAGVSEQYF. The CDR3, as DNA: TGTGCCAGCAGTGAAGCTTTGGCGGGCGTTAGCGAGCAGTACTTC. The chain joins TRBV2 to TRBJ2-7, with D possibly being TRBD2 (5 bases). V was cut by 0 bases and J by 6 bases, with 15 bases left in between. The CDR3 has 15 residues. Looked up from germline, CDR1 is SNHLY and CDR2 is FYNNEI.